This TCR beta chain was profiled in a study of a mutant IDH1 vaccine in newly diagnosed glioma. Study details: Across weeks 1, 3, 5, 7, 11, 15, 19 and 23, patients received a vaccination each time, eight in all.

Sequencing used immunoSEQ multiplex PCR; TCRdb keeps in-frame clones, though not all of them. The sample comprises about 38,000 clones, about four fifths of which are singletons, and over 4.5% rests with the top ten. Regarding time point: week 5, during vaccination. It was 300 ug of mutant IDH1 20-mer peptide that made up each vaccine dose, given with topical imiquimod. The CDR3 loop spans 16 amino acids. The germline CDR1 and CDR2 sequences are SQVTM and ANQGSEA. J gave up 2 bases and V 5 bases, and 10 bases lay outside the gene matches. This clone was detected only once. Antigen: not known. The specimen comprised PBMCs, sampled from a glioma patient whose treatment included an IDH1 peptide vaccine. The rearrangement uses TRBV29-1 and TRBJ1-5; 9 bases are shared with TRBD1. The TCR sequence derives from a middle-aged man with glioma. The CDR3 here is CSVSGTGGKGNQPQHF. CDR3 DNA sequence: TGCAGCGTTTCCGGTACAGGGGGCAAGGGCAATCAGCCCCAGCATTTT.